The 7 T cell receptor beta chains listed next were all sequenced from one sample in a study of T-cell reconstitution after alpha-beta-depleted transplantation in children. As it was prepared, the TCRbeta library received unique molecular identifiers. TCRdb fed the PCR reads into MiXCR, producing one record per CDR3 protein. The sample has about 500,000 distinct CDR3 sequences; about an eighth are singletons. Sample: PBMCs, mostly from graft donor cells, taken 180 days after TCRalphabeta/CD19-depleted stem cell transplant. Every receptor here comes from a female patient aged 2-9 years who had a stem cell transplant for aplastic anemia, so the T cells may come from the graft donor.

The V gene is TRBV19, the J gene TRBJ1-1; the D is unclear. The germline CDR1 and CDR2 sequences are LNHDA and SQIVND (reference sequence). Trimming removed 1 base from V and 7 bases from J, with 16 bases in between. This CDR3 spans 15 amino acids. The CDR3 nucleotides read TGTGCCAGTAGTATAGGTCGGGGTGGCGGGAGTGAAGCTTTCTTT. Translation: CASSIGRGGGSEAFF.

The chain links TRBV4-2 to TRBJ2-1, with no clear D. The CDR3 is 14 amino acids. The V end was cut by 2 bases, the J end by 0 bases, with 5 bases between. The germline CDR1 and CDR2 sequences are LGHNA and YNFKEQ. CDR3 sequence (DNA): TGTGCCAGCAGCCAAATTAGCTCCTACAATGAGCAGTTCTTC. As protein: CASSQISSYNEQFF.

The gene calls are TRBV5-1 and TRBJ1-6; maybe TRBD1 (5 bases). The V and J ends lost 2 bases and 5 bases respectively, with 11 bases between them. The CDR3 runs 15 residues. Germline V gives CDR1 SGHRS, CDR2 YFSETQ. The CDR3 coding sequence is TGCGCCAGCAGCTTAACGAGCAGGGATAATTCACCCCTCCACTTT. Translated, it gives CASSLTSRDNSPLHF.

There are a few counts of this clonotype. The chain employs TRBV4-3 and TRBJ2-3; D may be TRBD1 (6 bases). CDR3 size: 13 residues. Germline assignment: CDR1 LGHNA and CDR2 YSLEER. V was trimmed by 5 bases and J by 6 bases, leaving 12 bases between them. CDR3 region: CASSATGPDTQYF. Here the CDR3 DNA reads TGCGCCAGCAGCGCAACAGGGCCGGATACGCAGTATTTT.

The table lists this clonotype with many counts. This chain connects TRBV7-2 to TRBJ2-3; D is uncertain. V lost 1 base, J lost 2 bases, and 7 bases lay in between. In germline, CDR1 is SGHTA, CDR2 FQGNSA. This CDR3 spans 14 amino acids. The CDR3 is CASSLGVVTDTQYF. CDR3 bases: TGTGCCAGCAGCTTAGGGGTAGTCACAGATACGCAGTATTTT.

The V and J genes are TRBV19 and TRBJ2-1, with 10 nucleotides matching TRBD1. The CDR3 sequence is 15 residues long. Germline V gene sequence: CDR1 LNHDA, CDR2 SQIVND (reference sequence). The ends lost 2 bases at V and 9 bases at J; junction bases unmatched: 7. CDR3 nucleotides: TGTGCCAGTAGTATACTAGGACAGGGGGTTGCTGAGCAGTTCTTC. Protein product: CASSILGQGVAEQFF.

V usage is TRBV12-3 or TRBV12-4 and J usage is TRBJ2-3; tentatively, D is TRBD1 or TRBD2 (5 bases each). V dropped 6 bases and J dropped 4 bases, with 20 bases sitting between them. The length of the CDR3 is 16 residues. Here the CDR3 reads CASSSPGRPGPDTQYF. The DNA of the CDR3 is TGTGCCAGCAGCTCCCCGGGACGGCCGGGGCCAGATACGCAGTATTTT.